This TCR beta chain is from a study of blood T cell repertoires in COVID-19. Looking at the study overall: The samples span acute and convalescent COVID-19 from the United States, Italy and Spain. T cells, B-cell-depleted T cells, or PBMCs provided the cDNA or gDNA that served as material.

In the source study's methods: Amplification with reference gene primers provided the estimates of nucleated cell counts. Sequencing was performed with immunoSEQ multiplex PCR; in TCRdb, only in-frame clones are kept and a portion is missing. For V, J and clone size, that table is used; D and trimming come from the DNA. The sample includes about 73,000 clones, about 86% of them seen just once. This CDR3 is 14 amino acids long. Germline CDR1 LGHDT, CDR2 YNNKEL (reference sequence). Trimming cost V 0 bases and J 12 bases; bases outside gene matches: 8. The specimen was peripheral blood. J is TRBJ2-3 and V is TRBV3-1 (or the pseudogene TRBV3-2), with 8 bases lining up with TRBD2. The TCR was taken from a man in his fifties or sixties with active COVID-19. CDR3 sequence (DNA): TGTGCCAGCAGCCAAGATCGGACTAGCCGTCTCCAGTATTTT. Translating it yields CASSQDRTSRLQYF.